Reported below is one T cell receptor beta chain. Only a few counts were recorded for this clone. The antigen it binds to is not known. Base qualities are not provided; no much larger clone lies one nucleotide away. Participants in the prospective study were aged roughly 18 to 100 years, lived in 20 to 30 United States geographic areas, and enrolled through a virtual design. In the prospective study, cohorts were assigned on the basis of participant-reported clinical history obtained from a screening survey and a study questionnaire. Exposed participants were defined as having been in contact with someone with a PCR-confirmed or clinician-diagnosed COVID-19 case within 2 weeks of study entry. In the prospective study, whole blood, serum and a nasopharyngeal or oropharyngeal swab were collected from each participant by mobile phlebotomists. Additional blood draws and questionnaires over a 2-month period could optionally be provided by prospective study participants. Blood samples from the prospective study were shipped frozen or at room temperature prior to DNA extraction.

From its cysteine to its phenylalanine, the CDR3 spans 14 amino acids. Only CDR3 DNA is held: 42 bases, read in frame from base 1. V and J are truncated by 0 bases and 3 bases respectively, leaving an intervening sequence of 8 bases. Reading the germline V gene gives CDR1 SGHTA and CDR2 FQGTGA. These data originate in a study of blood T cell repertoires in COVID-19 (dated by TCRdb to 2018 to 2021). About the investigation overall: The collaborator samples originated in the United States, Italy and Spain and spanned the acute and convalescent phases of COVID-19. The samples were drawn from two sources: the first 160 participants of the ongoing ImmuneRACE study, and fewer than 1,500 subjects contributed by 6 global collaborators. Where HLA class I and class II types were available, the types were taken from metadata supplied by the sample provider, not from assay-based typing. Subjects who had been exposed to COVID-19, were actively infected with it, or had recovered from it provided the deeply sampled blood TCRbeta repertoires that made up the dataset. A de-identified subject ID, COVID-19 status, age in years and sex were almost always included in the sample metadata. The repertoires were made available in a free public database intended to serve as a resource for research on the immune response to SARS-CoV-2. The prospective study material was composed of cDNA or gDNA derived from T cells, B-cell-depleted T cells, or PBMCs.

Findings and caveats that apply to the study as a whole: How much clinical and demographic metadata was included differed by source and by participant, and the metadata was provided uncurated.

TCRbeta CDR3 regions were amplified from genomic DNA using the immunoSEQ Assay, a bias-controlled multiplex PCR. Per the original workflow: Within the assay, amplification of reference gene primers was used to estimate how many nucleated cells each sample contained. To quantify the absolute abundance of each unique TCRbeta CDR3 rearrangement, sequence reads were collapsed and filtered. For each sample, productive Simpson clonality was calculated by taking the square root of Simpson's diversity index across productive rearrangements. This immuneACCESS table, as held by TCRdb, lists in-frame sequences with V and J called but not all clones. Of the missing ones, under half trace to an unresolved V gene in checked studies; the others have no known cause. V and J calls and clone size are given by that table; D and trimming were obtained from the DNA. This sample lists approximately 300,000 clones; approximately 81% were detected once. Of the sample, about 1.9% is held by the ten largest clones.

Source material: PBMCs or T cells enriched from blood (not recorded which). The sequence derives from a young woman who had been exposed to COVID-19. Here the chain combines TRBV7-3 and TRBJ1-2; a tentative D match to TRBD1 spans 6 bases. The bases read TGTGCCAGCAGCTTAACCGCAGGGGACTATGGCTACACCTTC. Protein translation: CASSLTAGDYGYTF.